This T cell receptor beta chain derives from a study of T cells in Graves' hyperthyroidism and ophthalmopathy. The source material, RNA transcripts, was used to amplify TCR beta CDR3 regions. RT-PCR in the first round (using the HTBI primer set) targeted the TCR CDR3. TCRdb called the multiplex PCR reads again in MiXCR, with one record for every CDR3 protein. The table lists roughly 500,000 distinct CDR3 sequences, about 20% of them singletons. The CDR3 is made up of 15 amino acids. The ends were cut back, 2 bases at V and 1 base at J, with 12 bases in the middle. CDR1 is SQVTM and CDR2 is ANQGSEA in the germline V gene. Lactation, pregnancy, other autoimmune disease or uncontrolled infection excluded patients. This clonotype has only a few counts.

The source is a woman between 70 and 85 years old with Graves' ophthalmopathy. This chain joins TRBV29-1 and TRBJ1-3, with TRBD1 as a possible D gene (5 bases). The specimen sequenced was blood. The CDR3 spells CSVEWRGPSGNTIYF. CDR3 nucleotide sequence: TGCAGCGTTGAATGGAGGGGCCCATCTGGAAACACCATATATTTT.